Listed here are 24 T cell receptor beta chains from one sample, sequenced in a study of blood T cell repertoires in COVID-19. Here immunoSEQ multiplex PCR was the method, and the copy in TCRdb shows in-frame clones only, minus some. The table lists over 200,000 clones, roughly 86% of them singletons. The sample comprised peripheral blood. These receptor sequences come from a woman aged 55-70 years with acute or convalescent COVID-19.

The chain employs TRBV6-5 and TRBJ2-5; D call uncertain. Germline-derived CDR1 and CDR2 are MNHEY and SVGAGI. This CDR3 contains 14 residues. The V end lost 2 bases, the J end lost 5 bases, and 12 bases lay between the germline ends. The CDR3 loop reads CASSYRSYGETQYF. DNA of the CDR3: TGTGCCAGCAGTTACAGGTCATACGGGGAGACCCAGTACTTC.

The chain employs TRBV28 and TRBJ2-2; 8 bases match TRBD2. The J segment lost 6 bases and the V segment lost 5 bases, leaving 2 bases of the junction unmatched. Germline loops: CDR1 MDHEN, CDR2 SYDVKM. This CDR3 is 13 amino acids long. CDR3 DNA: TGTGCCAGCAGTGGGACTAGTGCCGGGGAGCTGTTTTTT. Protein: CASSGTSAGELFF.

This clone was counted once. The gene calls are TRBV6-2 or TRBV6-3 and TRBJ2-7; 11 bases map to TRBD2. The V gene end was trimmed by 6 bases and the J gene end by 2 bases; junction bases not matched to a gene: 6. The germline gives CDR1 MNHEY, CDR2 SVGEGT. The CDR3 runs 15 residues. CDR3 DNA sequence: TGTGCCAGCAGCGTTACTAGCGGGAGCCCCTACGAGCAGTACTTC. Residues: CASSVTSGSPYEQYF.

The chain carries TRBV5-5 and TRBJ2-5; possibly TRBD2 for D (6 bases). V lost 4 bases, J lost 7 bases, and 14 bases lay in between. The CDR3 is 13 amino acids. The V gene's germline CDR1 is SGHKS and CDR2 YYEKEE (reference sequence). CDR3 region: CASSPERRGTQYF. CDR3 in DNA: TGTGCCAGCAGCCCCGAGAGGAGGGGGACCCAGTACTTC.

The rearrangement uses TRBV27 and TRBJ2-5; 8 nucleotides align to TRBD1. J was trimmed by 4 bases and V by 7 bases; bases with no gene match: 14. Germline V lookup: CDR1 MNHEY, CDR2 SMNVEV (reference sequence). CDR3 length: 16 amino acids. CDR3 nucleotide sequence: TGTGCCAGCACCCGCGTAGGGCAGGGGGCGCGAGAGACCCAGTACTTC. It specifies CASTRVGQGARETQYF.

The J gene is TRBJ2-5, the V gene TRBV28; 14 nucleotides align to TRBD2. Germline-derived CDR1 and CDR2 are MDHEN and SYDVKM. The length of the CDR3 is 16 residues. The trim removed 6 bases at V and 5 bases at J, leaving 8 bases unmatched. CDR3 coding DNA: TGTGCCAGCAGAAAGGGACTAGCGGGAGTTCGGGAGACCCAGTACTTC. It yields the protein CASRKGLAGVRETQYF.

The chain is built from TRBV28 and TRBJ2-4; TRBD1 aligns across 10 bases. The CDR3 extends over 18 amino acids. The V segment lost 2 bases and the J segment 1 base; nucleotides outside the gene matches: 8. Germline lookup yields CDR1 MDHEN and CDR2 SYDVKM. CDR3 nucleotide sequence: TGTGCCAGCAGTTTAGGAGAACCGGGACAGGGGGCCAAAAACATTCAGTACTTC. Its protein product is CASSLGEPGQGAKNIQYF.

This chain connects TRBV7-9 to TRBJ2-2; D is perhaps TRBD2 (6 bases). Germline loops: CDR1 SEHNR, CDR2 FQNEAQ (reference sequence). V lost 3 bases and J lost 10, with 15 bases in between. The CDR3 is 14 residues long. CDR3 amino acids: CASSFGTSRVELFF. The CDR3 nucleotides read TGTGCCAGCAGCTTCGGGACTTCTCGAGTGGAGCTGTTTTTT.

This clone turned up a few times. The chain is built from TRBV6-1 and TRBJ1-5; 7 positions match TRBD1. This CDR3 has 15 amino acids. The ends lost 2 bases at V and 7 bases at J; junction bases unmatched: 8. Germline lookup yields CDR1 MNHNS and CDR2 SASEGT. The CDR3 is CASSEHAEGGQPQHF. CDR3 DNA: TGTGCCAGCAGTGAACACGCAGAAGGGGGCCAGCCCCAGCATTTT.

CDR3 in amino acids: CATSDAGQGNTGELFF. In DNA form, the CDR3 reads TGTGCCACCAGTGACGCCGGACAGGGTAACACCGGGGAGCTGTTTTTT. The chain joins TRBV24-1 to TRBJ2-2; 8 nucleotides match TRBD1. This CDR3 spans 16 amino acids. V dropped 4 bases and J dropped 2; count of bases not matched to a gene: 5. CDR1 and CDR2 (germline): KGHDR, SFDVKD.

V usage is TRBV5-4 and J usage is TRBJ2-1; TRBD2 agrees at 12 bases. Germline CDR1 SGHNT, CDR2 YYREEE (reference sequence). CDR3 length: 16 amino acids. V was clipped by 4 bases and J by 8 bases; unmatched bases: 10. The DNA of the CDR3 is TGTGCCAGCAGCCTGACCCTACTAGCGGGGGGCGATGAGCAGTTCTTC. Translated, it gives CASSLTLLAGGDEQFF.

For the CDR3, the DNA is TGTGCCAGCAGCTCAACAGGGATGGGGAACACTGAAGCTTTCTTT. Amino acid sequence: CASSSTGMGNTEAFF. The chain employs TRBV5-6 and TRBJ1-1, with a weak D call TRBD1 (6 bases). CDR1 is SGHDT and CDR2 is YYEEEE in the germline V gene. The CDR3 covers 15 residues. V was trimmed by 3 bases and J by 1 base, leaving 13 bases between them.

The rearrangement uses TRBV7-8 and TRBJ2-1; a weak D match, TRBD2 (6 bases). Trimming shortened V by 5 bases and J by 0 bases, and 11 bases separated the two germline ends. Germline CDR1 SGHVS, CDR2 FQNEAQ. This CDR3 region has 15 residues. The CDR3 reads CASSASGLSYNEQFF. For the CDR3, the DNA is TGTGCCAGCAGCGCAAGCGGGCTCTCCTACAATGAGCAGTTCTTC.

This clone has a handful of counts. This chain connects TRBV5-1 to TRBJ1-2; 8 bases are a match to TRBD1. This CDR3 region has 13 residues. The V and J ends lost 4 bases and 4 bases, in that order; junction bases with no gene match: 3. Germline CDR1 SGHRS, CDR2 YFSETQ. This CDR3 reads CASSTTGVYGYTF. The DNA of the CDR3 is TGCGCCAGCAGCACGACAGGGGTCTATGGCTACACCTTC. The variable domain in full, completed from reference TRBV5-1 and TRBJ1-2, reads KAGVTQTPRYLIKTRGQQVTLSCSPISGHRSVSWYQQTPGQGLQFLFEYFSETQRNKGNFPGRFSGRQFSNSRSEMNVSTLELGDSALYLCASSTTGVYGYTFGSGTRLTVV.

This clone was observed a single time. V is TRBV2 and J is TRBJ2-3; TRBD2 aligns across 7 bases. This CDR3 is built from 14 residues. Germline V gene lookup returns CDR1 SNHLY and CDR2 FYNNEI. With 10 bases clipped from V and 1 base from J, the junction kept 8 bases outside the gene matches. The CDR3, as DNA: TGTGCCACCCCGGGGGGAAGGGGCACAGATACGCAGTATTTT. Protein sequence: CATPGGRGTDTQYF.

This clone appeared a single time. This sequence joins TRBV5-1 and TRBJ1-1, with a possible D match to TRBD1 (5 bases). Trimming stripped 4 bases from V and 0 bases from J, with 13 bases between. This CDR3 spans 15 amino acids. CDR1 SGHRS and CDR2 YFSETQ come from the germline V gene. The CDR3 region is CASSLTVNMNTEAFF. CDR3 DNA sequence: TGCGCCAGCAGCCTGACAGTAAACATGAACACTGAAGCTTTCTTT.

The V gene is TRBV6-5, the J gene TRBJ1-1; TRBD1 agrees at 8 bases. J was trimmed by 3 bases and V by 6 bases; bases with no gene match: 3. CDR3 length: 13 amino acids. Germline values: CDR1 MNHEY, CDR2 SVGAGI. The CDR3 sequence is CASSRGRDTEAFF. CDR3 bases: TGTGCCAGCAGCAGGGGGCGCGACACTGAAGCTTTCTTT.

The V and J genes are TRBV6-5 and TRBJ2-5; possible D gene TRBD1, 6 bases. The CDR3 length is 14 residues. Germline loops: CDR1 MNHEY, CDR2 SVGAGI. The germline V and J ends were trimmed by 1 base and 4 bases, with 10 bases remaining between them. CDR3 nucleotide sequence: TGTGCCAGCAGTTACTGGGGGCGCGGAGAGACCCAGTACTTC. Protein: CASSYWGRGETQYF.

The chain couples TRBV7-9 to TRBJ1-5, with D hard to call. CDR1 and CDR2 (germline): SEHNR, FQNEAQ (reference sequence). V lost 5 bases to trimming and J lost 4 bases, with 18 bases between them. The CDR3 totals 16 residues. CDR3 coding DNA: TGTGCCAGCAGCCCCCCCGGAACCAGGCTGAATCAGCCCCAGCATTTT. Translated, it gives CASSPPGTRLNQPQHF.

This clone was detected once. The V and J genes are TRBV28 and TRBJ2-7, with D tentatively TRBD2 (6 bases). Trimming pared 6 bases from V and 4 bases from J, leaving 13 bases between. This CDR3 comprises 13 residues. Germline CDR1 is MDHEN and CDR2 is SYDVKM. CDR3: CASRIAEPYEQYF. CDR3 coding DNA: TGTGCCAGCAGAATAGCGGAACCTTACGAGCAGTACTTC.

This chain joins TRBV3-1 (or the pseudogene TRBV3-2) and TRBJ2-1; 11 bases agree with TRBD2. The germline gives CDR1 LGHDT, CDR2 YNNKEL (reference sequence). The CDR3 loop spans 15 amino acids. With 1 base clipped from V and 7 bases from J, the junction kept 3 bases outside the gene matches. This CDR3 is CASSQALAGANEQFF. The CDR3 nucleotides are TGTGCCAGCAGCCAAGCACTAGCGGGGGCAAATGAGCAGTTCTTC.

The chain combines TRBV28 with TRBJ1-5; a possible D gene is TRBD1 (6 bases). Trimming left V 3 bases short and J 4 bases short, with 13 bases between. Germline V gene sequence: CDR1 MDHEN, CDR2 SYDVKM. The CDR3 has 15 amino acids. CDR3 loop: CASSFDRRINQPQHF. CDR3 in DNA: TGTGCCAGCAGTTTCGACAGGCGGATAAATCAGCCCCAGCATTTT.

The CDR3: CAWEIRQGANYGYTF. CDR3 bases: TGTGCCTGGGAGATCCGACAGGGAGCTAACTATGGCTACACCTTC. The chain combines TRBV30 with TRBJ1-2; 7 positions match TRBD1. V dropped 5 bases and J dropped 0; count of bases not matched to a gene: 9. CDR1 is GTSNPN, CDR2 SVGIG, per germline (reference sequence). The CDR3 sequence is 15 residues long.

The chain employs TRBV11-2 and TRBJ1-1; TRBD1 might be the D (5 bases). V lost 8 bases to trimming and J lost 1 base, with 11 bases between them. Germline lookup yields CDR1 SGHAT and CDR2 FQNNGV. This CDR3 has 13 amino acids. The CDR3 spells CASGTDRNTEAFF. CDR3 sequence (DNA): TGTGCCAGCGGGACTGACAGGAACACTGAAGCTTTCTTT.